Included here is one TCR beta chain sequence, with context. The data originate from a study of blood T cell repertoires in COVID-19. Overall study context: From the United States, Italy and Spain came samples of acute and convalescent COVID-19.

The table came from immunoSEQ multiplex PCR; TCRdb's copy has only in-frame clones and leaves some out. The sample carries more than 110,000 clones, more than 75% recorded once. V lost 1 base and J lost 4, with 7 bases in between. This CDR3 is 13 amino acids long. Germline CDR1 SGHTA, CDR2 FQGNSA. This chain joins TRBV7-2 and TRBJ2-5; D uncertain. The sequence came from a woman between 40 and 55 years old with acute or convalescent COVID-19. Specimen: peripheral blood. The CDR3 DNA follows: TGTGCCAGCAGCTTAGAGTCCGGAGAGACCCAGTACTTC. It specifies CASSLESGETQYF.